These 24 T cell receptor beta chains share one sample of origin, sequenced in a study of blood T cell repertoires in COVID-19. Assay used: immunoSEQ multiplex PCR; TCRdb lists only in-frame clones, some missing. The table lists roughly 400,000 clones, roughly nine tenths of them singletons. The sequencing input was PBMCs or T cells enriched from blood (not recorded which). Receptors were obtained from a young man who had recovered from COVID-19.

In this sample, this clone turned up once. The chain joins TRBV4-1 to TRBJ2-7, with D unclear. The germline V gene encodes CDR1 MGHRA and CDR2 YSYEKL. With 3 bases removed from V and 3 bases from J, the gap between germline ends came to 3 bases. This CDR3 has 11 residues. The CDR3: CASSHGYEQYF. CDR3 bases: TGCGCCAGCAGCCACGGCTACGAGCAGTACTTC.

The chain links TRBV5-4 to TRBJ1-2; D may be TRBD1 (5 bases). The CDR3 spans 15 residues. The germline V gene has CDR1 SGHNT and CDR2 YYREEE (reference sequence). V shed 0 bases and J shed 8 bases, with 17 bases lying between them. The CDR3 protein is CASSLEGGGMRGYTF. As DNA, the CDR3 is TGTGCCAGCAGCTTGGAAGGCGGGGGAATGCGGGGCTACACCTTC.

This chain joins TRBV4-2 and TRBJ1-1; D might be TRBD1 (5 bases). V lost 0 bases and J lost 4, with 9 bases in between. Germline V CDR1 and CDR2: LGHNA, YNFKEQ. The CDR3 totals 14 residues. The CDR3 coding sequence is TGTGCCAGCAGCCAAGAAAAGGGGTTCACTGAAGCTTTCTTT. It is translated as CASSQEKGFTEAFF.

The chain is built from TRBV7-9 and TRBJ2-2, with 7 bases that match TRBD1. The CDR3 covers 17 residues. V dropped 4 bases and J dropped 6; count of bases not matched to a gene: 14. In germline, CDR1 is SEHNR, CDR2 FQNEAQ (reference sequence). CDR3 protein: CASSYSSTGSKSGELFF. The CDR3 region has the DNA TGTGCCAGCAGCTACTCCTCGACAGGGTCGAAATCCGGGGAGCTGTTTTTT.

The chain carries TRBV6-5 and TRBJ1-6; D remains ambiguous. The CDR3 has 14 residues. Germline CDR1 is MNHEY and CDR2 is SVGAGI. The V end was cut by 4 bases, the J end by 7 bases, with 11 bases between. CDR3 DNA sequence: TGTGCCAGCAGTTTCGAGGAGGTAAATTCACCCCTCCACTTT. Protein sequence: CASSFEEVNSPLHF.

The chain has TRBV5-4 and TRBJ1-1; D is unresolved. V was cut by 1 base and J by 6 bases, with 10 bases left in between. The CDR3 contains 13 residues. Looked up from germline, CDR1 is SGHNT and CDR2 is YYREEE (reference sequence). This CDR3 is CASSLSGNPEAFF. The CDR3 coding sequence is TGTGCCAGCAGCTTGTCAGGAAATCCTGAAGCTTTCTTT.

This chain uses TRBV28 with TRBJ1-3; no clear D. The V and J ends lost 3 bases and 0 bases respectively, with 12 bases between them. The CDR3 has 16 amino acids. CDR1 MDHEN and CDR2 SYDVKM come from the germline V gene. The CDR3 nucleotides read TGTGCCAGCAGTTTTACACAGTTTTTCTCTGGAAACACCATATATTTT. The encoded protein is CASSFTQFFSGNTIYF.

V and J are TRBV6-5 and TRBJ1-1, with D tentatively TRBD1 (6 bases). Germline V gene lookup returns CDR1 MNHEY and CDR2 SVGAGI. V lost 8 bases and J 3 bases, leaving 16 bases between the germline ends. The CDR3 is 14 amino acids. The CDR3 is CASGRDRTDTEAFF. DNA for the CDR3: TGTGCCAGCGGGAGGGACCGGACAGACACTGAAGCTTTCTTT.

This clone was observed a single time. CDR3 sequence reads: CASSASLAEPYNEQFF. CDR3 nucleotides: TGTGCCAGCAGTGCCTCCCTTGCGGAGCCCTACAATGAGCAGTTCTTC. J is TRBJ2-1 and V is TRBV6-1; D is undetermined. Trimming removed 4 bases from V and 2 bases from J, with 15 bases in between. Germline V CDR1 and CDR2: MNHNS, SASEGT. CDR3 size: 16 residues.

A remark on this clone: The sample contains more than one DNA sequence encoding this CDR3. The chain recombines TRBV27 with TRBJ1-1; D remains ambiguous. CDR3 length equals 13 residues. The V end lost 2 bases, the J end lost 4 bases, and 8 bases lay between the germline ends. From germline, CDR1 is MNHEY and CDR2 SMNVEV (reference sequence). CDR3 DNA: TGTGCCAGCAGTTTAGTTCGGGGCACTGAAGCTTTCTTT. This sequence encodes CASSLVRGTEAFF.

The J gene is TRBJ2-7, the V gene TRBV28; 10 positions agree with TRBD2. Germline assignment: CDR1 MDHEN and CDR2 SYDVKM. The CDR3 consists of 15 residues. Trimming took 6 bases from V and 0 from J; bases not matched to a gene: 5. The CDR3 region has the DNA TGTGCCAGCAGAAATAGCGGGGGGAACTCCTACGAGCAGTACTTC. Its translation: CASRNSGGNSYEQYF.

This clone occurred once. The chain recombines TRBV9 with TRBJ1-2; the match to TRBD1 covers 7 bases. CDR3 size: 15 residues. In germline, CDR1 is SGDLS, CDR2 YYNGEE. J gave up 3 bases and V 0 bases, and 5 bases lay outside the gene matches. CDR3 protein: CASSVVSTGDYGYTF. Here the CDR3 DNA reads TGTGCCAGCAGCGTAGTCTCTACAGGGGACTATGGCTACACCTTC.

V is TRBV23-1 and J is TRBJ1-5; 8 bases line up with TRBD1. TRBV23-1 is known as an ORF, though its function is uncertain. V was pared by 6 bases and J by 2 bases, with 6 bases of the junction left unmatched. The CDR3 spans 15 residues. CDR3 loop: CASRSDRVGNQPQHF. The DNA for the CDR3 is TGCGCCAGCAGATCGGACAGGGTTGGCAATCAGCCCCAGCATTTT.

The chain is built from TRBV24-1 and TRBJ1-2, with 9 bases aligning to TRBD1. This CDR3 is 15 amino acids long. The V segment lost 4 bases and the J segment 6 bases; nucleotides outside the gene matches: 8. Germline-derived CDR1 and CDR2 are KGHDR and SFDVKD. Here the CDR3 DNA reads TGTGCCACCAGTGAACCTGGACAGGGGATCGATGGCTACACCTTC. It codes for CATSEPGQGIDGYTF.

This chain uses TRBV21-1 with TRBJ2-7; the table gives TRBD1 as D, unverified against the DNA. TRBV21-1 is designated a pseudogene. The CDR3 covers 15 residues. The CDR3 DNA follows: TGTGCCAGCAGCAGCGGAGGACAGGAGAGCTACGAGCAGTACTTC. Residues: CASSSGGQESYEQYF.

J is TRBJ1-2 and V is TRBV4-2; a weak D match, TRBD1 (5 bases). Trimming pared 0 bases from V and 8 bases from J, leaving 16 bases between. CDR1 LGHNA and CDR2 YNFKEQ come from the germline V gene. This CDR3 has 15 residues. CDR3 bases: TGTGCCAGCAGCCAAGAGGGGCCCGGCACGAAGGGCTACACCTTC. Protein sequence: CASSQEGPGTKGYTF.

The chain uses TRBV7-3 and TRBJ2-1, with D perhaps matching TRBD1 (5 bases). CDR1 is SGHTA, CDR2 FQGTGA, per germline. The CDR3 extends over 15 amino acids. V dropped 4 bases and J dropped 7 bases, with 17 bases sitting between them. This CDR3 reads CASSSGPTPGNEQFF. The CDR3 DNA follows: TGTGCCAGCAGCTCCGGCCCGACCCCAGGGAATGAGCAGTTCTTC.

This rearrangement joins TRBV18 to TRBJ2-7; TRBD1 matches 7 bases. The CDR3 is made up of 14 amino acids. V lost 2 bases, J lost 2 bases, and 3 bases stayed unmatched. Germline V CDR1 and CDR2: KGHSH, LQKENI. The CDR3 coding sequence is TGTGCCAGCTCACCAGGGACAGCCCCCTACGAGCAGTACTTC. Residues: CASSPGTAPYEQYF.

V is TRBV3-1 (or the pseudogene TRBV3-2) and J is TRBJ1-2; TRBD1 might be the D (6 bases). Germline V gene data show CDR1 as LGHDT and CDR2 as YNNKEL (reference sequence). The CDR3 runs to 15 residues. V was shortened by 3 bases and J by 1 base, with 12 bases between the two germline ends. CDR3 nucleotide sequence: TGTGCCAGCAGCCACCCCGGGACATATAACTATGGCTACACCTTC. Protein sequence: CASSHPGTYNYGYTF.

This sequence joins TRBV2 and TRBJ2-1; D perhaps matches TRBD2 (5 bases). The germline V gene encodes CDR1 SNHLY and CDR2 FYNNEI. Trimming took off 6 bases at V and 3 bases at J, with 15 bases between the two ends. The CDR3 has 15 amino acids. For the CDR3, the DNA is TGTGCCAGCAGCGGAGGACCTGCGGACTACAATGAGCAGTTCTTC. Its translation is CASSGGPADYNEQFF.

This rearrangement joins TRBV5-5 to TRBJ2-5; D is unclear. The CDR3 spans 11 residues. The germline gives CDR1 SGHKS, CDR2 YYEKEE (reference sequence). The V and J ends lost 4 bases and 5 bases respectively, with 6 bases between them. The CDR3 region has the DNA TGTGCCAGCAGCAACCGGGAGACCCAGTACTTC. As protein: CASSNRETQYF.

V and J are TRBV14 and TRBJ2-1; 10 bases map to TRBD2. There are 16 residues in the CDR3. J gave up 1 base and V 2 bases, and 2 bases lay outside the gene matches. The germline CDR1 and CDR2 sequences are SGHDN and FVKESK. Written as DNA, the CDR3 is TGTGCCAGCAGCCAAACTAGCGGGAAGTCCTACAATGAGCAGTTCTTC. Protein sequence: CASSQTSGKSYNEQFF. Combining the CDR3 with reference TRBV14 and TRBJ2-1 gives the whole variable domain EAGVTQFPSHSVIEKGQTVTLRCDPISGHDNLYWYRRVMGKEIKFLLHFVKESKQDESGMPNNRFLAERTGGTYSTLKVQPAELEDSGVYFCASSQTSGKSYNEQFFGPGTRLTVL.

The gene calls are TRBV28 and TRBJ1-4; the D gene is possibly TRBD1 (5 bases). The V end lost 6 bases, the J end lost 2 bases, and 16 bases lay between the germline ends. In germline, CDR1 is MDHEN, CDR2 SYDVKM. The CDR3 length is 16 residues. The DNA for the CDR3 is TGTGCCAGCAGCAACCATCAGACAGCTACTAATGAAAAACTGTTTTTT. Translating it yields CASSNHQTATNEKLFF.

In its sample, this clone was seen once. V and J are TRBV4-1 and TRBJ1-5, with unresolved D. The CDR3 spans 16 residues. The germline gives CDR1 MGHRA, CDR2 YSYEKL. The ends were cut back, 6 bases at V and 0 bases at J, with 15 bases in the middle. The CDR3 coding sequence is TGCGCCAGCAGTTTGGTTCCGCGATTTAGCAATCAGCCCCAGCATTTT. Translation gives CASSLVPRFSNQPQHF.